The 18 T cell receptor beta chains presented below share a single source sample, sequenced in a study of T cells in Graves' hyperthyroidism and ophthalmopathy. Researchers took RNA transcripts and amplified the TCR beta CDR3 regions from them. TCR CDR3 underwent first-round RT-PCR with the HTBI primer set. Via MiXCR, TCRdb re-called the multiplex PCR reads, giving one row per CDR3 protein. In the table there are about 560,000 distinct CDR3 sequences, 16% of which are singletons. The sequencing sample was made of blood. Every receptor here comes from a woman between 18 and 29 years old with Graves' hyperthyroidism.

In its sample, this clonotype was seen a few times. This sequence may be a read error, since a much larger clone differs from it by one base. The chain links TRBV2 to TRBJ2-7; 11 nucleotides agree with TRBD2. Germline V gene data show CDR1 as SNHLY and CDR2 as FYNNEI. V lost 8 bases and J lost 3; bases outside the gene matches: 6. The CDR3 covers 14 residues. The CDR3, as DNA: TGTGCCAGCCGGGGGACTAGCGGAAACTACGAGCAGTACTTC. It specifies CASRGTSGNYEQYF.

This clonotype was found many times. The chain has TRBV5-1 and TRBJ2-7, with D possibly TRBD1 on 5 matching bases. The V end lost 4 bases, the J end lost 1 base, and 12 bases lay between the germline ends. The CDR3 totals 14 residues. The V gene's germline CDR1 is SGHRS and CDR2 YFSETQ. For the CDR3, the DNA is TGCGCCAGCAGCGGAACGACAGAATCCTACGAGCAGTACTTC. This gives the protein CASSGTTESYEQYF.

This clonotype was seen ten or more times. CDR3 nucleotides: TGTGCCAGCAGCCCCCTAGTCGAGCAGTACTTC. As protein: CASSPLVEQYF. The chain combines TRBV11-2 with TRBJ2-7; D not certain. Germline CDR1 SGHAT, CDR2 FQNNGV. Trimming shortened V by 5 bases and J by 6 bases, and 8 bases separated the two germline ends. The CDR3 length is 11 residues.

In this sample, this clonotype turned up many times. The rearrangement links TRBV6-1 to TRBJ1-1; D call uncertain. The V end was cut by 8 bases, the J end by 5 bases, with 12 bases between. This CDR3 spans 12 amino acids. CDR1 and CDR2 (germline): MNHNS, SASEGT. The CDR3 sequence: CASDRLKTEAFF. Here the CDR3 DNA reads TGTGCCAGCGATCGTCTTAAGACTGAAGCTTTCTTT.

V is TRBV5-5 and J is TRBJ2-5; D is possibly TRBD1 or TRBD2 (5 bases each). The V and J ends lost 4 bases and 0 bases respectively, with 10 bases between them. Germline assignment: CDR1 SGHKS and CDR2 YYEKEE (reference sequence). This CDR3 comprises 14 residues. CDR3 region: CASSPWGYQETQYF. The CDR3 DNA reads as TGTGCCAGCAGCCCGTGGGGGTACCAAGAGACCCAGTACTTC.

This clonotype appeared many times. The rearrangement joins TRBV20-1 to TRBJ2-7; a weak D match, TRBD2 (6 bases). Per the germline V gene, CDR1 is DFQATT and CDR2 is SNEGSKA (reference sequence). The CDR3 contains 13 residues. V gave up 1 base and J gave up 3 bases, with 10 bases separating them. The CDR3 coding sequence is TGCAGTGCTAGAGGACTAGTTGACTACGAGCAGTACTTC. Its protein product is CSARGLVDYEQYF.

CDR3 coding DNA: TGCGCCAGCAGCCCGGGACTAGCGGCTGTCTCCTACAATGAGCAGTTCTTC. The encoded protein is CASSPGLAAVSYNEQFF. This rearrangement joins TRBV4-1 to TRBJ2-1; TRBD2 aligns across 11 bases. Trimming removed 4 bases from V and 0 bases from J; junction bases left unmatched: 5. Germline V CDR1 and CDR2: MGHRA, YSYEKL. This CDR3 is 17 amino acids long.

This clonotype was found a few times. The chain uses TRBV7-9 and TRBJ1-2, with TRBD1 identical over 8 bases. Germline V gives CDR1 SEHNR, CDR2 FQNEAQ (reference sequence). The V and J ends lost 5 bases and 7 bases, in that order; junction bases with no gene match: 9. The CDR3 covers 14 residues. The CDR3 region has the DNA TGTGCCAGCAGCCCCGGACAGGGAAGGACTGGCTACACCTTC. Amino acids: CASSPGQGRTGYTF.

This clonotype has a handful of counts. The chain has TRBV6-1 and TRBJ1-5, with 7 bases identical to TRBD1. This CDR3 has 16 residues. Looked up from germline, CDR1 is MNHNS and CDR2 is SASEGT. The V and J ends lost 5 bases and 5 bases, in that order; junction bases with no gene match: 12. CDR3 nucleotide sequence: TGTGCCAGCAGTACAATCCGGGACAGTCCCGATCAGCCCCAGCATTTT. Translating it yields CASSTIRDSPDQPQHF.

V gene TRBV18 combines with J gene TRBJ2-7, with D uncertain. CDR1 and CDR2 from the germline V gene are KGHSH and LQKENI. Trimming shortened V by 2 bases and J by 3 bases, and 8 bases separated the two germline ends. The CDR3 totals 13 residues. This CDR3 is CASSPTDLYEQYF. The CDR3 DNA reads as TGTGCCAGCTCACCAACAGACCTCTACGAGCAGTACTTC.

This clonotype was counted many times. The V gene is TRBV29-1, the J gene TRBJ2-1, with 7 bases that match TRBD2. CDR1 SQVTM and CDR2 ANQGSEA come from the germline V gene. V dropped 7 bases and J dropped 0; count of bases not matched to a gene: 6. This CDR3 region has 14 residues. CDR3 in amino acids: CSGLAEYSYNEQFF. CDR3 coding DNA: TGCAGCGGCCTAGCGGAGTACTCCTACAATGAGCAGTTCTTC.

The chain employs TRBV29-1 and TRBJ2-1, with TRBD2 matching 7 bases. Germline CDR1 is SQVTM and CDR2 is ANQGSEA. The CDR3 contains 13 residues. V was clipped by 5 bases and J by 7 bases; unmatched bases: 8. The CDR3 DNA is TGCAGCGTTATCGGCGGGAGAATAAATGAGCAGTTCTTC. Its translation is CSVIGGRINEQFF.

The chain links TRBV5-1 to TRBJ2-1; the match to TRBD2 covers 13 bases. Germline V gene data show CDR1 as SGHRS and CDR2 as YFSETQ. Losses at the gene ends were 6 bases for V and 2 bases for J; bases not matched to a gene: 2. The CDR3 is 15 amino acids. The CDR3 loop reads CASTGTSGTYNEQFF. The CDR3 DNA reads TGCGCCAGCACCGGGACTAGCGGGACCTACAATGAGCAGTTCTTC.

There are a few counts of this clonotype. Since a much larger clone is just one base distant, this may be a read error. The V and J genes are TRBV7-2 and TRBJ2-3, with 7 bases aligning to TRBD2. Germline CDR1 and CDR2: SGHTA and FQGNSA. CDR3 length equals 16 residues. The CDR3: CASSTQAGLLTDTQCF. In nucleotides, the CDR3 is TGTGCCAGCAGCACACAAGCGGGGTTACTCACAGATACGCAGTGTTTT.

This clonotype was counted between two and nine times. V is TRBV4-3 and J is TRBJ1-2; D is uncertain. V was trimmed by 4 bases and J by 3 bases, leaving 12 bases between them. Germline V gene data show CDR1 as LGHNA and CDR2 as YSLEER. This CDR3 has 14 amino acids. This CDR3 reads CASSLETGDYGYTF. The DNA for the CDR3 is TGCGCCAGCAGCCTGGAGACCGGGGACTATGGCTACACCTTC.

This clonotype appeared many times. This chain connects TRBV6-1 to TRBJ2-7; no clear D gene. The germline gives CDR1 MNHNS, CDR2 SASEGT. There are 12 residues in the CDR3. V was pared by 7 bases and J by 4 bases, with 11 bases between. The CDR3 spells CASTLIGYEQYF. DNA of the CDR3: TGTGCCAGCACCCTCATAGGATACGAGCAGTACTTC.

This clonotype was detected only a few times. The rearrangement links TRBV24-1 to TRBJ2-1; D unresolved. Trimming removed 5 bases at V and 4 bases at J, with 11 bases between. Germline assignment: CDR1 KGHDR and CDR2 SFDVKD. This CDR3 is built from 14 residues. CDR3 residues: CATSGSPGYNEQFF. The CDR3 DNA sequence: TGTGCCACCAGTGGGTCCCCCGGTTACAATGAGCAGTTCTTC.

With respect to this clonotype: Mismatch with germline at one junction end may stem from a read error. The chain employs TRBV7-9 and TRBJ2-7, with TRBD2 as a possible D gene (5 bases). Germline-derived CDR1 and CDR2 are SEHNR and FQNEAQ (reference sequence). The CDR3 has 15 residues. CDR3 residues: CASSQDFGIGYEQYF. In DNA, the CDR3 is TGCGCCAGCAGCCAAGATTTCGGGATTGGGTACGAGCAGTACTTC.